This paragraph reports one TCR beta chain. Some clones are missing from TCRdb's copy, which holds only in-frame ones; the method was immunoSEQ multiplex PCR. The data contain about 140,000 clones, roughly 80% of them singletons. This record belongs to a study of blood T cell repertoires in COVID-19. The wider study: Sites in the United States, Italy and Spain provided acute and convalescent COVID-19 samples. In each case, the material was cDNA or gDNA derived from T cells, B-cell-depleted T cells, or PBMCs.

Germline V gene sequence: CDR1 SGHTS, CDR2 YDEGEE. Losses at the gene ends were 4 bases for V and 5 bases for J; bases not matched to a gene: 3. The CDR3 sequence is 14 residues long. J is TRBJ1-2 and V is TRBV5-8; 12 bases align to TRBD1. The sequence was collected from a woman aged 50 to 60 with active or convalescent COVID-19. The sequenced sample consisted of peripheral blood. The CDR3 DNA is TGTGCCAGCAGCCCGGGACAGGGGGCGTATGGCTACACCTTC. This sequence encodes CASSPGQGAYGYTF.